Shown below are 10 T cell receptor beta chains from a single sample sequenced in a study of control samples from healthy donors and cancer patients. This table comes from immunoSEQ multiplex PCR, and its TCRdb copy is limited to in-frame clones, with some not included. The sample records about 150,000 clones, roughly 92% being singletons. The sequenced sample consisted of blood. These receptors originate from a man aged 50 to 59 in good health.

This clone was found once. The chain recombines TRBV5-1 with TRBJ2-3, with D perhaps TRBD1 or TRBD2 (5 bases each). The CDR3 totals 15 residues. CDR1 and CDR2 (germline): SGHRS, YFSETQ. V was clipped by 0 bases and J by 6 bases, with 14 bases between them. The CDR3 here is CASSLAGTQHDTQYF. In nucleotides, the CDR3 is TGCGCCAGCAGCTTGGCCGGGACCCAACACGATACGCAGTATTTT. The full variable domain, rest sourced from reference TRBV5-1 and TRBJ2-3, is KAGVTQTPRYLIKTRGQQVTLSCSPISGHRSVSWYQQTPGQGLQFLFEYFSETQRNKGNFPGRFSGRQFSNSRSEMNVSTLELGDSALYLCASSLAGTQHDTQYFGPGTRLTVL.

The CDR3 protein is CASSQNRGGETQYF. The CDR3 DNA reads TGTGCCAGCAGCCAAAACAGAGGAGGAGAGACCCAGTACTTC. J is TRBJ2-5 and V is TRBV3-1 (or the pseudogene TRBV3-2); possible D gene TRBD2, 5 bases. In germline, CDR1 is LGHDT, CDR2 YNNKEL (reference sequence). V lost 2 bases to trimming and J lost 4 bases, with 11 bases between them. The CDR3 is 14 residues long.

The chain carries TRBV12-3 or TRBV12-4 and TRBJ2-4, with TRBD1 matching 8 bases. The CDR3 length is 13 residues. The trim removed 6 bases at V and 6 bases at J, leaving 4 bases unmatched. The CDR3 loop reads CASSPGQGNIQYF. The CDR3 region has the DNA TGTGCCAGCAGCCCCGGACAGGGAAACATTCAGTACTTC.

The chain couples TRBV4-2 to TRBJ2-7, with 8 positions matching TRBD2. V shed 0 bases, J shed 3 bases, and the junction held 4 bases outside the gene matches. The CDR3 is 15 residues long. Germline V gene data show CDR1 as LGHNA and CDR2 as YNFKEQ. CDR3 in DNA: TGTGCCAGCAGCCAAGATTCGGGACTAGTCTACGAGCAGTACTTC. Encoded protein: CASSQDSGLVYEQYF.

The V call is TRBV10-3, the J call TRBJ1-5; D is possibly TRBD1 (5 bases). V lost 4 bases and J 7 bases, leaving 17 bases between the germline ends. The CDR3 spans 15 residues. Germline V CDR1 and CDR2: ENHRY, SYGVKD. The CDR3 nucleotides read TGTGCCATCAGTGCCAAGGCGGGGCGCGAACAGCCCCAGCATTTT. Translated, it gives CAISAKAGREQPQHF.

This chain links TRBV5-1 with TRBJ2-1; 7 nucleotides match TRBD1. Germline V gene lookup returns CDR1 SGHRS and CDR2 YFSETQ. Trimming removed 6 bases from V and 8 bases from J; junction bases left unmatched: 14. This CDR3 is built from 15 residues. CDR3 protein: CASTSHRGRLYEQFF. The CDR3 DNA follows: TGCGCCAGCACCTCCCACAGGGGAAGGTTGTATGAGCAGTTCTTC.

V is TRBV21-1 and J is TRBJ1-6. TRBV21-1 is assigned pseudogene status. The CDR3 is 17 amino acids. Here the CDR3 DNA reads TGTGCCAGCAGCAAAGAATCTGAGGGTGTGGGGGTATCACCCCTCCACTTT. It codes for CASSKESEGVGVSPLHF.

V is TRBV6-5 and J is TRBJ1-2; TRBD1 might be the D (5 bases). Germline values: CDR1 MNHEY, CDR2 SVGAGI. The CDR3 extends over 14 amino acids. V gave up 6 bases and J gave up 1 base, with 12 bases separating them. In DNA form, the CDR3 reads TGTGCCAGCAGACCCACGGGGGTTAACTATGGCTACACCTTC. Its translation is CASRPTGVNYGYTF.

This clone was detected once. The chain's CDR3 is CASSPRQGGNSPLHF. CDR3 sequence (DNA): TGTGCCAGCAGCCCACGCCAGGGAGGTAATTCACCCCTCCACTTT. This chain uses TRBV5-4 with TRBJ1-6; D is possibly TRBD1 (5 bases). V dropped 4 bases and J dropped 6 bases, with 14 bases sitting between them. CDR3 length: 15 amino acids. Germline CDR1 reads SGHNT; CDR2 reads YYREEE (reference sequence).

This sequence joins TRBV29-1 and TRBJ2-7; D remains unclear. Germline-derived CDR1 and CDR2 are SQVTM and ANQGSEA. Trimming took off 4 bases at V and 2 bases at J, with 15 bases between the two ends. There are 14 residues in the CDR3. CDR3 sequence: CSVVSDLGTYEQYF. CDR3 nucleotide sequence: TGCAGCGTTGTATCGGACCTTGGAACCTACGAGCAGTACTTC.